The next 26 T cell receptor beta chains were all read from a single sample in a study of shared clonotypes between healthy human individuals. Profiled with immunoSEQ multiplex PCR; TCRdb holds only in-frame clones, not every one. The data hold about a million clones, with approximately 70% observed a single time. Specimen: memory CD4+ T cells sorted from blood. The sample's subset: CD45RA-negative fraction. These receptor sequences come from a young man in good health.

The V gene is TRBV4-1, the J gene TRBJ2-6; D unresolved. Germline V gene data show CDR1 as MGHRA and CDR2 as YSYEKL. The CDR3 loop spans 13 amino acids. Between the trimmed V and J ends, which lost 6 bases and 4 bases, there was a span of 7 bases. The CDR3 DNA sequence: TGCGCCAGCAGGGCAATAGGGGCCAACGTCCTGACTTTC. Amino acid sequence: CASRAIGANVLTF.

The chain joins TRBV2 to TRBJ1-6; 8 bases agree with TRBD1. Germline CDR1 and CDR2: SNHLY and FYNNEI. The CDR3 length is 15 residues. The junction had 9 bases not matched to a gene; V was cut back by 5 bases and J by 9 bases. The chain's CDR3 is CASSPLTGGGSPLHF. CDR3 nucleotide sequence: TGTGCCAGCAGTCCTTTAACAGGGGGGGGTTCACCCCTCCACTTT.

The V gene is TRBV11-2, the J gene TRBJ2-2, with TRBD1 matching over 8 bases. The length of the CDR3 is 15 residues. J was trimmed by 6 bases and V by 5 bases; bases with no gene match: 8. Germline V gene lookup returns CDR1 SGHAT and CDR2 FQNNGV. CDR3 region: CASSPGTGKAGELFF. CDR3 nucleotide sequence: TGTGCCAGCAGCCCCGGGACAGGAAAGGCCGGGGAGCTGTTTTTT.

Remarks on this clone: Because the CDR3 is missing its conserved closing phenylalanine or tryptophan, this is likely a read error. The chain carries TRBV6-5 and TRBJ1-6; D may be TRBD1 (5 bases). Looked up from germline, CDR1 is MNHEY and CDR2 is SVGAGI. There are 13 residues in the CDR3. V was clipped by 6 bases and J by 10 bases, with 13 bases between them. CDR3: CASRRGSGSPLHS. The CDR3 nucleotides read TGTGCCAGCAGGAGGGGATCAGGATCACCCCTCCACTCT.

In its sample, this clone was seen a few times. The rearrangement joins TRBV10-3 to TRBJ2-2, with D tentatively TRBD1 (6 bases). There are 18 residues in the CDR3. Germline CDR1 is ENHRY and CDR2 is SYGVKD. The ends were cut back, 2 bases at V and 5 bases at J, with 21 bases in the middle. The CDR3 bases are TGTGCCATCAGTGAGAAGAAAGGGGGATTCGGGCCGACCGGGGAGCTGTTTTTT. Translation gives CAISEKKGGFGPTGELFF.

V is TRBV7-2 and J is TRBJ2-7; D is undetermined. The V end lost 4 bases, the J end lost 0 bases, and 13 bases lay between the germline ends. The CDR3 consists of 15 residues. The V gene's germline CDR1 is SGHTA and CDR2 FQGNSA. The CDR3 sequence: CASSSPPRSSYEQYF. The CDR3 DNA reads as TGTGCCAGCAGCTCCCCCCCACGGAGCTCCTACGAGCAGTACTTC.

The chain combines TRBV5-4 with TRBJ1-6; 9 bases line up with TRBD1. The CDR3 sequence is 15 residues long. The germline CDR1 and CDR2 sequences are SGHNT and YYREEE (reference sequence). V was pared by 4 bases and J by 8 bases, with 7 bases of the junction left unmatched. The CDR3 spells CASSPQGATHSPLHF. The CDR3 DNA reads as TGTGCCAGCAGCCCACAGGGGGCAACTCATTCACCCCTCCACTTT.

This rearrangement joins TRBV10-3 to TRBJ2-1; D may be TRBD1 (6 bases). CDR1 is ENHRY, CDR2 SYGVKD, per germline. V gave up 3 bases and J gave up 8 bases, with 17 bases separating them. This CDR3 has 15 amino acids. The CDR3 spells CAISDQGQTGHEQFF. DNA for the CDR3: TGTGCCATCAGTGACCAGGGGCAGACAGGCCATGAGCAGTTCTTC.

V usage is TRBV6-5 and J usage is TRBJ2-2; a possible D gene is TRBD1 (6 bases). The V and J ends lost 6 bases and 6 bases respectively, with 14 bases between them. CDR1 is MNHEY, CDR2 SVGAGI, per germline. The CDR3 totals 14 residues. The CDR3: CASSQGRRAGELFF. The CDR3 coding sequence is TGTGCCAGCAGCCAGGGGCGCAGGGCCGGGGAGCTGTTTTTT.

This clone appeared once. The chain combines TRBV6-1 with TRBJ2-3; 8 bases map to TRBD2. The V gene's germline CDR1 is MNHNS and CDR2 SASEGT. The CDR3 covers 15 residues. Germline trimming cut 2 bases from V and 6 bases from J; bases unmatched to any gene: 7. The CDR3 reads CASSERPAGVDTQYF. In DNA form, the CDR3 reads TGTGCCAGCAGTGAAAGGCCAGCGGGAGTCGATACGCAGTATTTT.

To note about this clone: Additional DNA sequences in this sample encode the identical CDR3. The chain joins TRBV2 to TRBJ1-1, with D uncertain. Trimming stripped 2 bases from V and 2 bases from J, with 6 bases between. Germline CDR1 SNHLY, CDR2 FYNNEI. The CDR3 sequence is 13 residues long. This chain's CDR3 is CASSELENTEAFF. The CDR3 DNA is TGTGCCAGCAGTGAATTGGAAAACACTGAAGCTTTCTTT. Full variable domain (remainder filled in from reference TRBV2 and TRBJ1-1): EPEVTQTPSHQVTQMGQEVILRCVPISNHLYFYWYRQILGQKVEFLVSFYNNEISEKSEIFDDQFSVERPDGSNFTLKIRSTKLEDSAMYFCASSELENTEAFFGQGTRLTVV.

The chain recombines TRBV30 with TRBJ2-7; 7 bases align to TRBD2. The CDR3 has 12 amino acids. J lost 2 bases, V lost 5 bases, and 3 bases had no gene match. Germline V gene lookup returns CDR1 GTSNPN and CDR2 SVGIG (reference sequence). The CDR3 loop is CAWRAGAYEQYF. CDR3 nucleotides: TGTGCCTGGCGGGCGGGAGCCTACGAGCAGTACTTC.

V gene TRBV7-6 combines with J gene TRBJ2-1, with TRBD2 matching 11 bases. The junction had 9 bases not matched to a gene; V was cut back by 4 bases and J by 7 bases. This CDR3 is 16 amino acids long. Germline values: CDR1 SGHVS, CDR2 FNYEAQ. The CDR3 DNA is TGTGCCAGCAGCTATCAAGCTAGCGGGGGGTGGAATGAGCAGTTCTTC. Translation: CASSYQASGGWNEQFF.

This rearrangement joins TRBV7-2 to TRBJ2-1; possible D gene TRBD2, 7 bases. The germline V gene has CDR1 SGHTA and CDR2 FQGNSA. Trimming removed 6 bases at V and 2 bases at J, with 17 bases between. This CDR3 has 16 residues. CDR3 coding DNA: TGTGCCAGCAGGCGGGAGACAGGTGGGGCCTACAATGAGCAGTTCTTC. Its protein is CASRRETGGAYNEQFF. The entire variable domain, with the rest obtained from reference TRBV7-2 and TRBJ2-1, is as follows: GAGVSQSPSNKVTEKGKDVELRCDPISGHTALYWYRQSLGQGLEFLIYFQGNSAPDKSGLPSDRFSAERTGGSVSTLTIQRTQQEDSAVYLCASRRETGGAYNEQFFGPGTRLTVL.

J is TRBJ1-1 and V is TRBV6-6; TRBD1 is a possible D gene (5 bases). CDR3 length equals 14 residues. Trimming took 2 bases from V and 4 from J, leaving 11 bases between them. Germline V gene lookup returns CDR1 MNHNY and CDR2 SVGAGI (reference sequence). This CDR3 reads CASSYVGAPTEAFF. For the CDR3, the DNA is TGTGCCAGCAGTTACGTCGGGGCGCCCACTGAAGCTTTCTTT.

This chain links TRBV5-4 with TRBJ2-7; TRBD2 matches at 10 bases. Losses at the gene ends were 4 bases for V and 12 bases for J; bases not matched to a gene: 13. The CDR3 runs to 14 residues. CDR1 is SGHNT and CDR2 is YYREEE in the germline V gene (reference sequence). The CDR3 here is CASSLGEASGSRYF. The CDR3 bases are TGTGCCAGCAGCCTGGGGGAGGCTAGCGGGAGTCGGTACTTC.

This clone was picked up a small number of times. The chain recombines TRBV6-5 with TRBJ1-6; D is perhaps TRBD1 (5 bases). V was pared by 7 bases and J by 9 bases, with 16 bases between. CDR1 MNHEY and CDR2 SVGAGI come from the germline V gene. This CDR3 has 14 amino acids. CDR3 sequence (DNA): TGTGCCAGCACCCCGGGACTTGGAGGTTCACCCCTCCACTTT. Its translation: CASTPGLGGSPLHF.

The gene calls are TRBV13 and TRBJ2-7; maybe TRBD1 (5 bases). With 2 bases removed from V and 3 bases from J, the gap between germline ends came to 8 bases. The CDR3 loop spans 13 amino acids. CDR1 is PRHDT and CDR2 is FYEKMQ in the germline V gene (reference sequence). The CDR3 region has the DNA TGTGCCAGCAGCTTACGGCAGGGCTACGAGCAGTACTTC. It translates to CASSLRQGYEQYF.

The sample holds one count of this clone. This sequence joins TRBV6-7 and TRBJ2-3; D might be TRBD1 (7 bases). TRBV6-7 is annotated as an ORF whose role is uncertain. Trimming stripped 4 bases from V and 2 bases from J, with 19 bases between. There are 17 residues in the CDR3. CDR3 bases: TGTGCCAGCAGTTGGGTGGAGGGGGGACAGATCACAGATACGCAGTATTTT. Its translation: CASSWVEGGQITDTQYF.

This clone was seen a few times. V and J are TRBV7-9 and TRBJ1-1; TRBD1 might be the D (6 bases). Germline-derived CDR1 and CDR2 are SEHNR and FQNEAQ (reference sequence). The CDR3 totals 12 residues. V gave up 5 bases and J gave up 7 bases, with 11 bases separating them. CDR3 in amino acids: CASSNRDYEAFF. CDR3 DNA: TGTGCCAGCAGCAACAGGGACTATGAAGCTTTCTTT.

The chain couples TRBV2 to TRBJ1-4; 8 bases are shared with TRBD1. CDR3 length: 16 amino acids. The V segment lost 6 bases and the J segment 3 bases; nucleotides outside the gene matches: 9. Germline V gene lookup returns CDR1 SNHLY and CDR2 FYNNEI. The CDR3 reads CASRKDRATANEKLFF. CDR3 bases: TGTGCCAGCAGGAAGGACAGGGCAACTGCTAATGAAAAACTGTTTTTT.

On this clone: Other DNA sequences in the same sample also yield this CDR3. The DNA of the CDR3 is TGTGCCAGCTCGGCGGGACAGAGAGGATCCTACGAGCAGTACTTC. This gives the protein CASSAGQRGSYEQYF. The chain combines TRBV18 with TRBJ2-7; D is possibly TRBD1 (7 bases). Trimming took 6 bases from V and 1 from J, leaving 16 bases between them. The germline V gene encodes CDR1 KGHSH and CDR2 LQKENI. The CDR3 runs 15 residues.

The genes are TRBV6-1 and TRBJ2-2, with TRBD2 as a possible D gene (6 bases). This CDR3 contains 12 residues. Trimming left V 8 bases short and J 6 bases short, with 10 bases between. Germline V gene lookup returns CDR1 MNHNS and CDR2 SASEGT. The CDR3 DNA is TGTGCCAGCCGATGGGAGGCCGGGGAGCTGTTTTTT. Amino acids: CASRWEAGELFF.

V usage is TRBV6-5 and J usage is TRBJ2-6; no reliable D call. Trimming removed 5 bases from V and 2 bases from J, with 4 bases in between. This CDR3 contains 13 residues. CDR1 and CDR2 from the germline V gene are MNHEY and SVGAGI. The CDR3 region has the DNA TGTGCCAGCAGTGTCCCTGGGGCCAACGTCCTGACTTTC. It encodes CASSVPGANVLTF.

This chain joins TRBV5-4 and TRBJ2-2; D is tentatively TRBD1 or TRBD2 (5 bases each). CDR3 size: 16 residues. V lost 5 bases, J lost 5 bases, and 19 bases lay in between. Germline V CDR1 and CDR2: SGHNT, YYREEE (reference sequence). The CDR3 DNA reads TGTGCCAGCAGTTTGAGGGGCAGAAGGAATACCGGGGAGCTGTTTTTT. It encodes CASSLRGRRNTGELFF.

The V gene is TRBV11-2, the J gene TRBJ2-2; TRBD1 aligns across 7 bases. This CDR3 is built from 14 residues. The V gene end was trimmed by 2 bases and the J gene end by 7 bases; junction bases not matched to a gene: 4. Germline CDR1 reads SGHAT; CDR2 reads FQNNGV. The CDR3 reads CASSLTGAGGELFF. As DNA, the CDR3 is TGTGCCAGCAGCTTAACAGGGGCGGGCGGGGAGCTGTTTTTT. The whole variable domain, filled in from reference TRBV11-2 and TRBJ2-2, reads EAGVAQSPRYKIIEKRQSVAFWCNPISGHATLYWYQQILGQGPKLLIQFQNNGVVDDSQLPKDRFSAERLKGVDSTLKIQPAKLEDSAVYLCASSLTGAGGELFFGEGSRLTVL.